The 22 T cell receptor beta chains below were found in one sample sequenced in a study of blood T cell repertoires in COVID-19. Profiled with immunoSEQ multiplex PCR; TCRdb holds only in-frame clones, not every one. This table holds about 270,000 clones, approximately 91% found once. Sequenced input: PBMCs or T cells enriched from blood (not recorded which). The origin of the receptors is a woman aged 35 to 49 with acute COVID-19.

The rearrangement joins TRBV7-6 to TRBJ2-7, with 8 bases lining up with TRBD1. Germline V gene data show CDR1 as SGHVS and CDR2 as FNYEAQ. After removal of 4 bases from V and 0 bases from J, the junction contained 5 bases not matched to a gene. There are 15 residues in the CDR3. This CDR3 is CASSSWDRSSYEQYF. CDR3 bases: TGTGCCAGCAGCTCCTGGGACAGGAGCTCCTACGAGCAGTACTTC.

V and J are TRBV7-6 and TRBJ1-5; D is perhaps TRBD1 (5 bases). The CDR3 is made up of 16 amino acids. Germline-derived CDR1 and CDR2 are SGHVS and FNYEAQ. Between the trimmed V and J ends, which lost 4 bases and 7 bases, there was a span of 20 bases. The CDR3 DNA reads as TGTGCCAGCAGCTCACGAATAGGGGAAGGCGGCCAGCCCCAGCATTTT. Translation: CASSSRIGEGGQPQHF.

This clone was counted once. This chain connects TRBV7-2 to TRBJ2-1; D perhaps matches TRBD2 (5 bases). Germline loops: CDR1 SGHTA, CDR2 FQGNSA. This CDR3 has 15 amino acids. The ends were cut back, 5 bases at V and 6 bases at J, with 17 bases in the middle. Here the CDR3 reads CASSVDSALSNEQFF. The CDR3 nucleotides read TGTGCCAGCAGCGTGGACTCCGCCCTCTCCAATGAGCAGTTCTTC. Full variable domain (remainder filled in from reference TRBV7-2 and TRBJ2-1): GAGVSQSPSNKVTEKGKDVELRCDPISGHTALYWYRQSLGQGLEFLIYFQGNSAPDKSGLPSDRFSAERTGGSVSTLTIQRTQQEDSAVYLCASSVDSALSNEQFFGPGTRLTVL.

The gene calls are TRBV5-1 and TRBJ2-2; D remains unclear. The CDR3 length is 15 residues. Trimming pared 0 bases from V and 5 bases from J, leaving 11 bases between. The germline V gene encodes CDR1 SGHRS and CDR2 YFSETQ. As DNA, the CDR3 is TGCGCCAGCAGCTTGGACACCCCGAGGACCGGGGAGCTGTTTTTT. Protein sequence: CASSLDTPRTGELFF.

V gene TRBV19 combines with J gene TRBJ2-3; no clear D gene. The length of the CDR3 is 13 residues. The V and J ends lost 6 bases and 0 bases respectively, with 7 bases between them. Germline lookup yields CDR1 LNHDA and CDR2 SQIVND (reference sequence). For the CDR3, the DNA is TGTGCCAGTAGATCACTTAGCACAGATACGCAGTATTTT. This codes for CASRSLSTDTQYF.

This chain uses TRBV7-9 with TRBJ1-5, with D uncertain. Trimming shortened V by 5 bases and J by 6 bases, and 8 bases separated the two germline ends. CDR1 and CDR2 from the germline V gene are SEHNR and FQNEAQ (reference sequence). CDR3 length: 12 amino acids. CDR3 in amino acids: CASSEASQPQHF. The CDR3 DNA is TGTGCCAGCAGCGAAGCCTCTCAGCCCCAGCATTTT.

The rearrangement joins TRBV12-3 or TRBV12-4 to TRBJ1-2; a possible D gene is TRBD1 (6 bases). V lost 1 base to trimming and J lost 9 bases, with 12 bases between them. The CDR3 has 13 residues. In nucleotides, the CDR3 is TGTGCCAGCAGTTTAGGACAGGTCGGTAGCTACACCTTC. Amino acids: CASSLGQVGSYTF.

This chain joins TRBV27 and TRBJ1-3, with 7 bases matching TRBD1. The germline CDR1 and CDR2 sequences are MNHEY and SMNVEV (reference sequence). The length of the CDR3 is 15 residues. J was trimmed by 4 bases and V by 6 bases; bases with no gene match: 9. The CDR3 DNA sequence: TGTGCCAGCAGGCCACAGGGGACGGGAGGAAACACCATATATTTT. This encodes CASRPQGTGGNTIYF.

The chain joins TRBV6-1 to TRBJ1-2; D is possibly TRBD1 (5 bases). Per the germline V gene, CDR1 is MNHNS and CDR2 is SASEGT. Trimming shortened V by 0 bases and J by 8 bases, and 19 bases separated the two germline ends. This CDR3 is built from 16 residues. In DNA, the CDR3 is TGTGCCAGCAGTGAAGCCCCCACTACGGGGGTCGGGGGCTACACCTTC. The encoded protein is CASSEAPTTGVGGYTF.

This clone was detected only once. The chain couples TRBV19 to TRBJ1-6; 7 nucleotides agree with TRBD1. CDR3 length: 15 amino acids. Germline CDR1 reads LNHDA; CDR2 reads SQIVND (reference sequence). Trimming at V came to 6 bases and at J to 8 bases, leaving 10 bases not matched to a gene. The CDR3: CASRDRDRRYSPLHF. In DNA, the CDR3 is TGTGCCAGTAGGGACCGGGACAGACGATATTCACCCCTCCACTTT.

This chain links TRBV9 with TRBJ1-1; D is undetermined. V lost 4 bases, J lost 4 bases, and 11 bases lay in between. There are 13 residues in the CDR3. Germline CDR1 reads SGDLS; CDR2 reads YYNGEE. In nucleotides, the CDR3 is TGTGCCAGCAGCCAGACGGGAGGCACTGAAGCTTTCTTT. This sequence encodes CASSQTGGTEAFF.

This chain links TRBV11-1 with TRBJ1-6; D possibly corresponds to TRBD1 (6 bases). The CDR3 spans 13 residues. V lost 5 bases and J lost 7, with 9 bases in between. CDR1 is SGHAT, CDR2 FQDESV, per germline (reference sequence). The CDR3 loop reads CASSPRGNSPLHF. The CDR3 DNA reads as TGTGCCAGCAGCCCCAGGGGCAATTCACCCCTCCACTTT.

The chain recombines TRBV7-8 with TRBJ1-6; D unresolved. The germline CDR1 and CDR2 sequences are SGHVS and FQNEAQ. The V gene lost 2 bases and the J gene lost 9 bases, with 11 bases spanning the gap. This CDR3 comprises 14 residues. CDR3 in DNA: TGTGCCAGCAGCTTACAGGTCTTGGGTTCACCCCTCCACTTT. Translation gives CASSLQVLGSPLHF.

This clone was observed a handful of times. The sample contains more than one DNA sequence encoding this CDR3. V is TRBV30 and J is TRBJ1-5, with D possibly TRBD1 on 6 matching bases. Trimming removed 5 bases from V and 1 base from J, with 9 bases in between. CDR1 and CDR2 (germline): GTSNPN, SVGIG (reference sequence). The CDR3 has 13 residues. CDR3 sequence (DNA): TGTGCCTGGGACACAGGGAGCAATCAGCCCCAGCATTTT. This translates into CAWDTGSNQPQHF.

This CDR3 reads CASSLESRVYDIQYF. CDR3 DNA sequence: TGCGCCAGCAGCTTGGAGTCCAGGGTCTATGACATTCAGTACTTC. The rearrangement joins TRBV5-1 to TRBJ2-4; D is perhaps TRBD1 (5 bases). The CDR3 extends over 15 amino acids. V gave up 0 bases and J gave up 8 bases, with 15 bases separating them. The germline gives CDR1 SGHRS, CDR2 YFSETQ. The variable domain in full, completed from reference TRBV5-1 and TRBJ2-4, reads KAGVTQTPRYLIKTRGQQVTLSCSPISGHRSVSWYQQTPGQGLQFLFEYFSETQRNKGNFPGRFSGRQFSNSRSEMNVSTLELGDSALYLCASSLESRVYDIQYFGAGTRLSVL.

V usage is TRBV11-2 and J usage is TRBJ1-1; no clear D. V lost 4 bases, J lost 5 bases, and 11 bases lay in between. CDR3 length: 13 amino acids. Germline assignment: CDR1 SGHAT and CDR2 FQNNGV. CDR3 region: CASSSPGETEAFF. The CDR3 nucleotides read TGTGCCAGCAGCTCCCCTGGGGAGACTGAAGCTTTCTTT.

This chain joins TRBV10-3 and TRBJ2-3, with D unclear. Germline CDR1 and CDR2: ENHRY and SYGVKD. The CDR3 loop spans 14 amino acids. V was pared by 0 bases and J by 3 bases, with 7 bases between. CDR3 amino acids: CAISESTPTDTQYF. The CDR3 nucleotides read TGTGCCATCAGTGAGTCGACACCTACAGATACGCAGTATTTT.

V and J are TRBV24-1 and TRBJ2-5; possible D gene TRBD1, 6 bases. V was shortened by 1 base and J by 3 bases, with 17 bases between the two germline ends. The CDR3 is 17 amino acids. In germline, CDR1 is KGHDR, CDR2 SFDVKD. CDR3 sequence (DNA): TGTGCCACCAGTGATTTCTCACAGGGTTCTGCTAAAGAGACCCAGTACTTC. Amino acid sequence: CATSDFSQGSAKETQYF.

The chain uses TRBV6-2 or TRBV6-3 and TRBJ2-1; TRBD2 aligns across 9 bases. V dropped 6 bases and J dropped 2; count of bases not matched to a gene: 8. The germline V gene encodes CDR1 MNHEY and CDR2 SVGEGT. This CDR3 has 16 residues. The CDR3 DNA sequence: TGTGCCAGCAGCGACGGGGGCGGGAGGGCCTACAATGAGCAGTTCTTC. Protein product: CASSDGGGRAYNEQFF.

The chain uses TRBV25-1 and TRBJ2-1, with TRBD1 matching over 11 bases. The trim removed 8 bases at V and 8 bases at J, leaving 5 bases unmatched. The CDR3 is 13 residues long. The germline CDR1 and CDR2 sequences are MGHDK and SYGVNS. The CDR3 protein is CASGTGGTYEQFF. In DNA, the CDR3 is TGTGCCAGCGGGACAGGGGGGACATATGAGCAGTTCTTC.

V usage is TRBV5-1 and J usage is TRBJ2-7; D unclear. CDR1 and CDR2 (germline): SGHRS, YFSETQ. The V end lost 1 base, the J end lost 4 bases, and 9 bases lay between the germline ends. The CDR3 runs 13 residues. CDR3 in DNA: TGCGCCAGCAGCTTGCGTTCGGTGTACGAGCAGTACTTC. This sequence encodes CASSLRSVYEQYF.

V gene TRBV4-2 combines with J gene TRBJ1-5, with 8 bases identical to TRBD1. The CDR3 sequence is 15 residues long. CDR1 is LGHNA, CDR2 YNFKEQ, per germline. Trimming took 1 base from V and 6 from J; bases not matched to a gene: 5. DNA for the CDR3: TGTGCCAGCAGCCAAGCGGACAGGGAGGTTCAGCCCCAGCATTTT. Translated: CASSQADREVQPQHF.